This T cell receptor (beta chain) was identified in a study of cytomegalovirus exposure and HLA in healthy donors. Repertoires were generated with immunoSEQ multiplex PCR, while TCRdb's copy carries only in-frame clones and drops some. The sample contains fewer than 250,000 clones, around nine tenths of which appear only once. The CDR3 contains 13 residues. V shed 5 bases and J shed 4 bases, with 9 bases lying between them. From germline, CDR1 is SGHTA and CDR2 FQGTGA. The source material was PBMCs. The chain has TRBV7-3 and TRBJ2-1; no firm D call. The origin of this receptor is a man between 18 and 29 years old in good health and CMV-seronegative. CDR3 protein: CASSGGFYNEQFF. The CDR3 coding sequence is TGTGCCAGCAGCGGCGGATTTTACAATGAGCAGTTCTTC.